A single sample is the source of the 5 T cell receptor beta chains below, sequenced in a study of molecular identifiers for immune sequencing clone quantification. A single record per CDR3 protein comes from TCRdb applying MiXCR to the PCR reads. The data show about 36,000 distinct CDR3 sequences, with less than 20% seen just once and roughly 6.6% held by the top ten. The source material was naive CD8+ T cells from blood, with Jurkat cell RNA spiked in. The subset denotes: FACS-sorted CD8+CD4-CCR7+CD45RA+ naive T cells. The source is a human donor in good health. Some libraries in this study had Jurkat cell RNA spiked in.

This clonotype has a count of ten or more. The rearrangement links TRBV28 to TRBJ2-7, with 11 bases that match TRBD1. The CDR3 spans 17 residues. Trimming cost V 2 bases and J 0 bases; bases outside gene matches: 6. Germline V CDR1 and CDR2: MDHEN, SYDVKM. The DNA for the CDR3 is TGTGCCAGCAGTTTAGACGGGGGGACAGGGGGCTCCTACGAGCAGTACTTC. As protein: CASSLDGGTGGSYEQYF.

The table lists this clonotype with many counts. This chain links TRBV9 with TRBJ2-3; 12 bases line up with TRBD2. The trim removed 0 bases at V and 4 bases at J, leaving 6 bases unmatched. CDR1 and CDR2 from the germline V gene are SGDLS and YYNGEE. The CDR3 is 17 residues long. The CDR3 spells CASSVGLAGDAADTQYF. The CDR3 DNA is TGTGCCAGCAGCGTAGGACTAGCGGGAGATGCGGCAGATACGCAGTATTTT.

Comment on this clonotype: This may stem from a read error, because a much larger clone lies one nucleotide away. This chain uses TRBV7-8 with TRBJ2-2; possibly TRBD2 for D (6 bases). There are 16 residues in the CDR3. The germline CDR1 and CDR2 sequences are SGHVS and FQNEAQ. CDR3 nucleotides: TGTGCCAGCAGCTTAGCGGCAACGGGTGGGACCGGGGGGCTGTTTTTT. It specifies CASSLAATGGTGGLFF.

The chain is built from TRBV28 and TRBJ2-7; 9 positions match TRBD2. The ends lost 2 bases at V and 0 bases at J; junction bases unmatched: 2. CDR1 and CDR2 from the germline V gene are MDHEN and SYDVKM. There are 15 residues in the CDR3. The CDR3 protein is CASSLQLAGSYEQYF. The DNA of the CDR3 is TGTGCCAGCAGTTTACAACTAGCGGGCTCCTACGAGCAGTACTTC.

As concerns this clonotype: At one of its ends the junction is not consistent with the germline gene, which may arise from a read error. J is TRBJ1-3 and V is TRBV18; D is uncertain. The CDR3 is 16 residues long. Germline CDR1 and CDR2: KGHSH and LQKENI. The CDR3 bases are TGTGCCAGCTCAAGTTTCGACCTTAGCTCTGGAAACACCATACATTTT. Translating it yields CASSSFDLSSGNTIHF. Full variable domain (remainder filled in from reference TRBV18 and TRBJ1-3): NAGVMQNPRHLVRRRGQEARLRCSPMKGHSHVYWYRQLPEEGLKFMVYLQKENIIDESGMPKERFSAEFPKEGPSILRIQQVVRGDSAAYFCASSSFDLSSGNTIHFGEGSWLTVV.